Below, one TCR beta chain is given with its context. The data were obtained in a study of blood T cell repertoires in COVID-19. On the study more broadly: The cDNA or gDNA used as material had been derived from T cells, B-cell-depleted T cells, or PBMCs.

Data came from immunoSEQ multiplex PCR; TCRdb stores just in-frame clones and leaves some out. The sample lists some 330,000 clones, around 89% occurring once. The CDR3 sequence is 14 residues long. V lost 5 bases and J lost 1; bases outside the gene matches: 1. Germline V gene data show CDR1 as LNHDA and CDR2 as SQIVND (reference sequence). The TCR sequence derives from a woman aged 50 to 60 with active or convalescent COVID-19. Specimen: peripheral blood. The chain joins TRBV19 to TRBJ1-1; 10 bases are shared with TRBD1. CDR3 DNA sequence: TGTGCCAGTAGTTGGGACAGGGGGAACACTGAAGCTTTCTTT. Protein: CASSWDRGNTEAFF.